The clone carrying this TCR beta chain was seen many times. Its target is unknown. J was trimmed by 2 bases and V by 2 bases; bases with no gene match: 18. Germline V lookup: CDR1 MNHEY, CDR2 SVGEGT. The CDR3 covers 19 residues. This record comes from a study of identical twins. Study-level results: The presence of invariant MAIT and iNKT cells could partly confound analyses of zero-insertion sequences.

cDNA molecules carried unique molecular identifiers, and template switching added a universal primer site. TCRdb reanalysed the 5' RACE reads using MiXCR and keeps one entry per CDR3 protein. The repertoire includes roughly 570,000 distinct CDR3 sequences, over 8.5% of them detected once, and roughly 3.2% sits in the top ten. These data were also filed under a second study, of yellow fever vaccine responses in identical twins.

The chain joins TRBV6-2 or TRBV6-3 to TRBJ2-7; 7 nucleotides align to TRBD2. The sample taken for sequencing was PBMCs. This receptor was identified in a young woman in good health. CDR3 nucleotides: TGTGCCAGCAGTTACCCATCAGTTCCTTCTAGCGGTTCTACCTACGAGCAGTACTTC. This codes for CASSYPSVPSSGSTYEQYF.